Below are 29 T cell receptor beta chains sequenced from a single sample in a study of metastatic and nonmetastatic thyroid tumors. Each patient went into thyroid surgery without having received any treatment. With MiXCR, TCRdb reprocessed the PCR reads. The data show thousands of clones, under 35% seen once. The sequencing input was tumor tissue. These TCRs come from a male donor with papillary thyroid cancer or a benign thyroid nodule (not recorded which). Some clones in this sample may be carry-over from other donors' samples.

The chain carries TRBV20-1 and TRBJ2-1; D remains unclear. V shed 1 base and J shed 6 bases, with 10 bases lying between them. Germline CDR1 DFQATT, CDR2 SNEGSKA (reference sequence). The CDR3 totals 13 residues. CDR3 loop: CSARVVGLNEQFF. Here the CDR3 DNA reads TGCAGTGCTAGAGTAGTAGGGCTCAATGAGCAGTTCTTC.

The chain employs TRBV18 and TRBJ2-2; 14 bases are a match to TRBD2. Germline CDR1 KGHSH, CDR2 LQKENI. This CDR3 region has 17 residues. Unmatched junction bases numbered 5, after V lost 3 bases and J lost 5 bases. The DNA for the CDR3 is TGTGCCAGCTCACCTCGACTAGCGGGGGGGCGTACCGGGGAGCTGTTTTTT. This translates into CASSPRLAGGRTGELFF.

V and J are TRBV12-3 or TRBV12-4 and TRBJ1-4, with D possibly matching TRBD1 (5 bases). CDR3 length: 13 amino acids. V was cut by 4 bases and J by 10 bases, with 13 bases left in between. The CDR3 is CASSWGGEGKLFF. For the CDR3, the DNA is TGTGCCAGCAGTTGGGGAGGGGAGGGAAAACTGTTTTTT.

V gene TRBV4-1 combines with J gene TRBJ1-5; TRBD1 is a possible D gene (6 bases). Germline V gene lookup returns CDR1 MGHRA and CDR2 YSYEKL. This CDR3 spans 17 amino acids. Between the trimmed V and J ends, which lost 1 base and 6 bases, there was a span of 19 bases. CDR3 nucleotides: TGCGCCAGCAGCCAAGGTTCAGGGGCGTTGGGAACTCAGCCCCAGCATTTT. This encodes CASSQGSGALGTQPQHF.

The CDR3 DNA follows: TGTGCCAGCAGCGAAATGGTAGGAGCCGGGGAGCTGTTTTTT. Translation: CASSEMVGAGELFF. The J gene is TRBJ2-2, the V gene TRBV3-1; D unclear. V dropped 5 bases and J dropped 6 bases, with 13 bases sitting between them. The CDR3 covers 14 residues. The germline gives CDR1 LGHDT, CDR2 YNNKEL (reference sequence).

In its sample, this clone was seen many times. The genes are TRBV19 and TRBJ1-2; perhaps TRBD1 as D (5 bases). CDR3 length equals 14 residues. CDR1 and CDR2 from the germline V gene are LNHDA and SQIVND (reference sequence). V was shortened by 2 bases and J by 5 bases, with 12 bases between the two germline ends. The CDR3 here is CASSIRDPPYGYTF. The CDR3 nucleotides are TGTGCCAGTAGTATACGGGACCCGCCTTATGGCTACACCTTC.

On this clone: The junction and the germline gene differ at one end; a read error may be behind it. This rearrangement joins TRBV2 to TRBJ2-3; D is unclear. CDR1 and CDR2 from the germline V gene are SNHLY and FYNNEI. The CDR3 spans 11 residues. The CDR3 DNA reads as TGTGCCCGCAGTGACACAGATACGCAGTATTTT. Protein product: CARSDTDTQYF.

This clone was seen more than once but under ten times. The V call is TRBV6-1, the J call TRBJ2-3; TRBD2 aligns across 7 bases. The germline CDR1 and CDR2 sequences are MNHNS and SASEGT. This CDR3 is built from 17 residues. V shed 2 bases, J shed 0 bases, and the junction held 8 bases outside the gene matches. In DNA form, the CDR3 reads TGTGCCAGCAGTGAATGGGGATTTAGCGGGAGCACAGATACGCAGTATTTT. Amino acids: CASSEWGFSGSTDTQYF.

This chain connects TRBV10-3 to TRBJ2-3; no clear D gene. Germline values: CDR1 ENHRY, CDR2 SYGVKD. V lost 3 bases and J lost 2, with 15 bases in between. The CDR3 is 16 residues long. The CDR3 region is CAISERTVGYTDTQYF. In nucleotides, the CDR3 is TGTGCCATCAGTGAACGTACAGTCGGCTACACAGATACGCAGTATTTT.

CDR3 sequence (DNA): TGTGCCAGCAGCTTAGAGGCCCCCTACGAGCAGTACTTC. Its translation: CASSLEAPYEQYF. The chain uses TRBV7-6 and TRBJ2-7; D is uncertain. V lost 1 base and J 2 bases, leaving 6 bases between the germline ends. The germline CDR1 and CDR2 sequences are SGHVS and FNYEAQ. This CDR3 contains 13 residues.

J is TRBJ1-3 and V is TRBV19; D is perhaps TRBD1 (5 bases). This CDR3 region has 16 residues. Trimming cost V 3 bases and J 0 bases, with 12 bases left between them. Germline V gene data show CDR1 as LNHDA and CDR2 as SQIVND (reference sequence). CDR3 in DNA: TGTGCCAGTAGTATGGCAACAGGCACCTCTGGAAACACCATATATTTT. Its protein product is CASSMATGTSGNTIYF.

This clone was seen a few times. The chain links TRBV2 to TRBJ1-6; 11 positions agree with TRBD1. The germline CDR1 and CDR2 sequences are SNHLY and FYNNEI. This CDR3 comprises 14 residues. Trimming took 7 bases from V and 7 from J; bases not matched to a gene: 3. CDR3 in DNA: TGTGCCAGCAAAAGGGACAGGGGGAATTCACCCCTCCACTTT. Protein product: CASKRDRGNSPLHF. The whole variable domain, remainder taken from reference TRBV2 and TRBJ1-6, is EPEVTQTPSHQVTQMGQEVILRCVPISNHLYFYWYRQILGQKVEFLVSFYNNEISEKSEIFDDQFSVERPDGSNFTLKIRSTKLEDSAMYFCASKRDRGNSPLHFGNGTRLTVT.

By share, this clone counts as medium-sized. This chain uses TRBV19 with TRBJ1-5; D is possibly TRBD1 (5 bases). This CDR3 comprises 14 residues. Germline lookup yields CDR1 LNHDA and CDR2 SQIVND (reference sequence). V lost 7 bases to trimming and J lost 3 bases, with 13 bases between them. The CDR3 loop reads CASTRDSSNQPQHF. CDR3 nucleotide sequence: TGTGCCAGTACCCGAGACAGCTCCAATCAGCCCCAGCATTTT.

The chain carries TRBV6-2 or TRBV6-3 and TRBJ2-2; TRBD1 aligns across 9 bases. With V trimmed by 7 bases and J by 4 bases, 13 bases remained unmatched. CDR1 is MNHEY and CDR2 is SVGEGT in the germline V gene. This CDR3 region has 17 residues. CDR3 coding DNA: TGTGCCAGCAAGGTCCTGAGGGACAGGGTGGGCACCGGGGAGCTGTTTTTT. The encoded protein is CASKVLRDRVGTGELFF.

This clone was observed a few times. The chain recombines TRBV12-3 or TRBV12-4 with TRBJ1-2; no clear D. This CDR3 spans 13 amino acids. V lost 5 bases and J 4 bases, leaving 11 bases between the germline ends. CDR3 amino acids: CASSPTAFYGYTF. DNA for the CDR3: TGTGCCAGCAGTCCTACGGCCTTCTATGGCTACACCTTC.

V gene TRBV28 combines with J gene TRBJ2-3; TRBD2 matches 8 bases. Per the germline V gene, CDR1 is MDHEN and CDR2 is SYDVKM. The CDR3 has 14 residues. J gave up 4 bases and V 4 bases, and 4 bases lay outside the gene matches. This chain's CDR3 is CASSWVGRADTQYF. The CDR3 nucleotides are TGTGCCAGCAGTTGGGTCGGGAGGGCAGATACGCAGTATTTT.

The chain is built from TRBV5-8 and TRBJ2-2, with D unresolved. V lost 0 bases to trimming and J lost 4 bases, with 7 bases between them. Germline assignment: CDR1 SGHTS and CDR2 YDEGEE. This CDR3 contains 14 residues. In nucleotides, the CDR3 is TGTGCCAGCAGCTTGGAAATCAGCACCGGGGAGCTGTTTTTT. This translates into CASSLEISTGELFF.

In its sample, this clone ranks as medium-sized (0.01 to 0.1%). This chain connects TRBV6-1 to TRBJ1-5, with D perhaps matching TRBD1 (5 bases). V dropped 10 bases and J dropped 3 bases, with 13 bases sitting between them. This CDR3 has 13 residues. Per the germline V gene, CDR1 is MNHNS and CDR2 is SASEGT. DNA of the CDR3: TGTGCCACCCAAAGGGGAATCAATCAGCCCCAGCATTTT. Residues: CATQRGINQPQHF.

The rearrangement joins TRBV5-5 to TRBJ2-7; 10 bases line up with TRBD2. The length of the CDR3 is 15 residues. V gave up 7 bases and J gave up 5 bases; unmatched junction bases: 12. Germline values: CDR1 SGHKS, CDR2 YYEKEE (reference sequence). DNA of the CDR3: TGTGCCAGCCGAAACCGGACTAGCGGTTACAACGAGCAGTACTTC. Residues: CASRNRTSGYNEQYF.

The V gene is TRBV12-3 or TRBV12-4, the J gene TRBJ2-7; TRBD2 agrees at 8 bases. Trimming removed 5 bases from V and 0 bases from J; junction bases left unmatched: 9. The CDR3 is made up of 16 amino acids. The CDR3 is CASSPGGAAGSYEQYF. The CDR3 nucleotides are TGTGCCAGCAGTCCCGGGGGGGCGGCGGGCTCCTACGAGCAGTACTTC.

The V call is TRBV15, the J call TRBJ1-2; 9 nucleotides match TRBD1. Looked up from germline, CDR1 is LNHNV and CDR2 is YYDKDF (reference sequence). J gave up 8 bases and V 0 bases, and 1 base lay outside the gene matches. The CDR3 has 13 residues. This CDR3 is CATSRDGQGGYTF. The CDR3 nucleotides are TGTGCCACCAGCAGAGATGGACAGGGGGGCTACACCTTC.

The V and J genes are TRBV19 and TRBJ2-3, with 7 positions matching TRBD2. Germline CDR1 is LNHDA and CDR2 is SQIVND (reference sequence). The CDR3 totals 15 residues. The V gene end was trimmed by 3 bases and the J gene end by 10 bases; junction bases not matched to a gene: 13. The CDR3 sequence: CASSISAGSRGAQYF. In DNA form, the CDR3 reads TGTGCCAGTAGTATTTCAGCGGGATCGCGGGGTGCGCAGTATTTT.

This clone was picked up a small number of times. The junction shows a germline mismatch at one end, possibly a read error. Here the CDR3 DNA reads TGTGCCAGCAGTGAAATGCCGGGGGGAAATAGCAATCATCCCCAGCATTTT. It yields the protein CASSEMPGGNSNHPQHF. This sequence joins TRBV28 and TRBJ1-5; D might be TRBD1 (5 bases). Germline CDR1 MDHEN, CDR2 SYDVKM. This CDR3 spans 17 amino acids.

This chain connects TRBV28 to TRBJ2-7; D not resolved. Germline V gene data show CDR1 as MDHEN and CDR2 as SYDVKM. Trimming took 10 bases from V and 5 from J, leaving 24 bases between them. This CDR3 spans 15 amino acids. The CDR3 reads CAIGEDGSDVNEQYF. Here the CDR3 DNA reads TGTGCCATCGGTGAGGACGGCAGCGACGTGAACGAGCAGTACTTC.

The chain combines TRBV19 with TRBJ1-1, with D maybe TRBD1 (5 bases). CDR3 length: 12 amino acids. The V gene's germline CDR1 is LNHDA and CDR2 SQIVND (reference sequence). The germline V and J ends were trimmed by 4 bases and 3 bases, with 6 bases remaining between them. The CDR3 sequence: CASSRGYTEAFF. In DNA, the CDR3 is TGTGCCAGTAGTAGGGGCTACACTGAAGCTTTCTTT.

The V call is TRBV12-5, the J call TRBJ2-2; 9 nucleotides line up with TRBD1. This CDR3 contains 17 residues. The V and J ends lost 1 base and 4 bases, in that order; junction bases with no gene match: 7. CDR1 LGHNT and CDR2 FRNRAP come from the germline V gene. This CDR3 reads CASGLGDREGSTGELFF. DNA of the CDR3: TGTGCTAGTGGTTTGGGGGACAGGGAGGGGTCCACCGGGGAGCTGTTTTTT.

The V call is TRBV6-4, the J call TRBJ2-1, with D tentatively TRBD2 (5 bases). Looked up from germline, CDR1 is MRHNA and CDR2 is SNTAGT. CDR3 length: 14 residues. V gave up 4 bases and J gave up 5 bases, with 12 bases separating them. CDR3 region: CASSGGSDNNEQFF. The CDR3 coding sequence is TGTGCCAGCAGTGGTGGGAGTGATAACAATGAGCAGTTCTTC.

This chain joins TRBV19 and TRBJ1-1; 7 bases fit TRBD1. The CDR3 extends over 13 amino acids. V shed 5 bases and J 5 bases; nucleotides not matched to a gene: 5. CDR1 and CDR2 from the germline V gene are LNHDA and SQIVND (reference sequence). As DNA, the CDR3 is TGTGCCAGTAGTGTGACAGGGAGAACTGAAGCTTTCTTT. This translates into CASSVTGRTEAFF.

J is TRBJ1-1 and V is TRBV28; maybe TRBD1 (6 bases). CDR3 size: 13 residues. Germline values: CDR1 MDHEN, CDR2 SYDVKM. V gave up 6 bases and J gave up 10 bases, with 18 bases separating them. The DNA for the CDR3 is TGTGCCAGCAGAGAGAGGGGGAGCTCCATAGCTTTCTTT. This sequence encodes CASRERGSSIAFF.